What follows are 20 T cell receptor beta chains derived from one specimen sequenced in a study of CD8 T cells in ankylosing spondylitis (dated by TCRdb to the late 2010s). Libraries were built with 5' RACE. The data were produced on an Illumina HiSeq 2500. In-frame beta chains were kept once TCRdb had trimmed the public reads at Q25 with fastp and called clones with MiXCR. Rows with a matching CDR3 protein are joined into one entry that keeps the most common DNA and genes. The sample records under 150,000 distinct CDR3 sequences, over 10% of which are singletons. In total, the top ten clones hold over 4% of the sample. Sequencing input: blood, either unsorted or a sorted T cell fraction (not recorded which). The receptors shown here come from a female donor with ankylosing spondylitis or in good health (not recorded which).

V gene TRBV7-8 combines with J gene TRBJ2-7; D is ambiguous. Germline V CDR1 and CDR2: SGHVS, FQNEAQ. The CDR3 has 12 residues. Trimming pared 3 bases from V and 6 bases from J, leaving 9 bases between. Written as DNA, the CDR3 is TGTGCCAGCAGCTTGAAAGGAGTCGAGCAGTACTTC. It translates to CASSLKGVEQYF.

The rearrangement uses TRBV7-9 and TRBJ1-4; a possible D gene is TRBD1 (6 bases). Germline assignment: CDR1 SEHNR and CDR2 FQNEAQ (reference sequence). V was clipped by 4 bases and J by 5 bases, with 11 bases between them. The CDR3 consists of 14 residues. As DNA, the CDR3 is TGTGCCAGCAGCTGGAGGACAGAAAATGAAAAACTGTTTTTT. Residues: CASSWRTENEKLFF.

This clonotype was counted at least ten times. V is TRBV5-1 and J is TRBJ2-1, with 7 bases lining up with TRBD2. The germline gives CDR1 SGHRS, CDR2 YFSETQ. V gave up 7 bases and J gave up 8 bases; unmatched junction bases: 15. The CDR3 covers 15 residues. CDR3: CASRRIAGVLDEQFF. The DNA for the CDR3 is TGCGCCAGCCGACGGATTGCGGGAGTACTGGATGAGCAGTTCTTC.

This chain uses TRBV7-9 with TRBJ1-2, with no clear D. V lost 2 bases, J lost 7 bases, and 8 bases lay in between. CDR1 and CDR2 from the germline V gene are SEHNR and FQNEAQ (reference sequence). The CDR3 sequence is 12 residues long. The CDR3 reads CASSLPGIGYTF. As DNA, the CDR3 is TGTGCCAGCAGCTTACCGGGCATTGGCTACACCTTC.

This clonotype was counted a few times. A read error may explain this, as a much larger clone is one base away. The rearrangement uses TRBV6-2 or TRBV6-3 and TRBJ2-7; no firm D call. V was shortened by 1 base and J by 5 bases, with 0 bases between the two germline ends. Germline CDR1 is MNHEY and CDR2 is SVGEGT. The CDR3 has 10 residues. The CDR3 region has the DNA TGTGCCAGCAGTTACTACGAGCAGTACTTC. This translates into CASSYYEQYF.

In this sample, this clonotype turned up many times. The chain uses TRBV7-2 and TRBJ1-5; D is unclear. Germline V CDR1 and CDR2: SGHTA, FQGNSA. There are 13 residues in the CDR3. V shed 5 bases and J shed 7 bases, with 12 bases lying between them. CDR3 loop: CASSATVVQPQHF. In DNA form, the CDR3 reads TGTGCCAGCAGCGCCACAGTTGTACAGCCCCAGCATTTT.

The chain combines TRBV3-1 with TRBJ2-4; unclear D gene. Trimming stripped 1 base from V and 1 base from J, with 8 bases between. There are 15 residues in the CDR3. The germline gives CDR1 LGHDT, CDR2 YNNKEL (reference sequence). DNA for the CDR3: TGTGCCAGCAGCCAAGTGGAACGCGCCAAAAACATTCAGTACTTC. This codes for CASSQVERAKNIQYF.

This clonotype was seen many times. The CDR3 reads CASTTLSTGELFF. As DNA, the CDR3 is TGTGCCAGCACCACCCTGAGTACCGGGGAGCTGTTTTTT. The rearrangement links TRBV6-6 to TRBJ2-2; D gene unclear. The CDR3 totals 13 residues. Per the germline V gene, CDR1 is MNHNY and CDR2 is SVGAGI (reference sequence). V gave up 7 bases and J gave up 5 bases, with 11 bases separating them.

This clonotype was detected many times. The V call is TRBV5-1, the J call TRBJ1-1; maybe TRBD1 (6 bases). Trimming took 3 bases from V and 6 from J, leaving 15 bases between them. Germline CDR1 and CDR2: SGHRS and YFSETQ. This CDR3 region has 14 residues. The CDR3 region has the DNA TGCGCCAGCAGCTCTGGAGGTTCAGGGGCTGAAGCTTTCTTT. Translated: CASSSGGSGAEAFF.

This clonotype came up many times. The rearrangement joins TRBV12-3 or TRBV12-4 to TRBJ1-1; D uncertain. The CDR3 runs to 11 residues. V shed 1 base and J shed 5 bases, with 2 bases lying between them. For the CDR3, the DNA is TGTGCCAGCAGTTTAGAAACTGAAGCTTTCTTT. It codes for CASSLETEAFF.

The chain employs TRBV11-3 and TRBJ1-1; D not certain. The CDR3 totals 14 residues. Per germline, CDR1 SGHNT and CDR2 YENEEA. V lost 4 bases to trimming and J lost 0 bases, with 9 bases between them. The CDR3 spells CASSSFSLNTEAFF. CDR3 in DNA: TGTGCCAGCAGCTCATTCTCCCTGAACACTGAAGCTTTCTTT.

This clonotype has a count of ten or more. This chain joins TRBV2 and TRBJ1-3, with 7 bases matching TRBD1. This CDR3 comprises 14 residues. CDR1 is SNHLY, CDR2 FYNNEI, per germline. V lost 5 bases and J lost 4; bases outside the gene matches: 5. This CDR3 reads CASSPTGNGNTIYF. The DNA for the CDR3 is TGTGCCAGCAGTCCGACAGGGAACGGAAACACCATATATTTT.

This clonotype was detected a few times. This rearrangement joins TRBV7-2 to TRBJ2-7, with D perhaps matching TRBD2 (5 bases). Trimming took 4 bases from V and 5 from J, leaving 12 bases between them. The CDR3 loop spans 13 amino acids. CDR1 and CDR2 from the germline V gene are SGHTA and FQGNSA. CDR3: CASSSMGADEQYF. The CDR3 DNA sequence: TGTGCCAGCAGCTCAATGGGAGCCGACGAGCAGTACTTC. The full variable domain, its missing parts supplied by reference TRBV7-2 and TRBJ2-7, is GAGVSQSPSNKVTEKGKDVELRCDPISGHTALYWYRQSLGQGLEFLIYFQGNSAPDKSGLPSDRFSAERTGGSVSTLTIQRTQQEDSAVYLCASSSMGADEQYFGPGTRLTVT.

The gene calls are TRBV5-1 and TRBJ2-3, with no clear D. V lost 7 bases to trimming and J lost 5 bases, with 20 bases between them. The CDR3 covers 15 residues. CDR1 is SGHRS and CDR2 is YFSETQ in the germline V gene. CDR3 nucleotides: TGCGCCAGCGAGCTAGGTGGCCCCATCCGAGATACGCAGTATTTT. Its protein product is CASELGGPIRDTQYF.

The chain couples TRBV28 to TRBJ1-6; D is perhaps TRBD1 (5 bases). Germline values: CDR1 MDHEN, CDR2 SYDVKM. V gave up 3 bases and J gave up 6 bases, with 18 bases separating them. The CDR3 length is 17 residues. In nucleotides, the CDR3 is TGTGCCAGCAGTTTTCCCCAGGGAGGAAGCGGTAATTCACCCCTCCACTTT. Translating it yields CASSFPQGGSGNSPLHF.

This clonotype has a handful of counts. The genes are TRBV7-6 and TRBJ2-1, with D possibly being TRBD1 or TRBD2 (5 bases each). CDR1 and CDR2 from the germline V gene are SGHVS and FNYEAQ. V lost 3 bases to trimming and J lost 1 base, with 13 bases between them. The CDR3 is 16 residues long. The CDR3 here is CASSLGEGESYNEQFF. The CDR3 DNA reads TGTGCCAGCAGCTTGGGGGAAGGGGAGTCCTACAATGAGCAGTTCTTC.

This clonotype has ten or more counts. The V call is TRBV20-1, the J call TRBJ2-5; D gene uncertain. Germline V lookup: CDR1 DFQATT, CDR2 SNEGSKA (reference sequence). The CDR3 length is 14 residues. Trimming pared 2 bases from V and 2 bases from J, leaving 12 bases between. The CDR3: CSARSVIRQETQYF. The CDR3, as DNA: TGCAGTGCTAGATCAGTGATCCGACAAGAGACCCAGTACTTC.

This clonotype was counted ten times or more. The CDR3 region is CATESGGLYEQFF. CDR3 coding DNA: TGTGCCACCGAGTCGGGTGGATTGTATGAGCAGTTCTTC. The rearrangement links TRBV24-1 to TRBJ2-1, with D unclear. V lost 9 bases and J 8 bases, leaving 16 bases between the germline ends. The CDR3 has 13 residues. Germline CDR1 is KGHDR and CDR2 is SFDVKD.

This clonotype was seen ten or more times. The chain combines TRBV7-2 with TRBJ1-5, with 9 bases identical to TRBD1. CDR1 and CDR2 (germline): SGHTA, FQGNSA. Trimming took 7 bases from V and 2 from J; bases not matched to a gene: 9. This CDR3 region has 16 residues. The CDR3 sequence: CASTRDRAIGNQPQHF. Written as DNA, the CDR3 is TGTGCCAGCACCAGGGACAGGGCAATTGGCAATCAGCCCCAGCATTTT. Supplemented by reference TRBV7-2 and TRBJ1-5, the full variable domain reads GAGVSQSPSNKVTEKGKDVELRCDPISGHTALYWYRQSLGQGLEFLIYFQGNSAPDKSGLPSDRFSAERTGGSVSTLTIQRTQQEDSAVYLCASTRDRAIGNQPQHFGDGTRLSIL.

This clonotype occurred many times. The CDR3 DNA is TGTGCCATCAGTGAGTTGGTGGGAACTACCCGAGGGCCCACCTACGAGCAGTACTTC. Residues: CAISELVGTTRGPTYEQYF. V usage is TRBV10-3 and J usage is TRBJ2-7; TRBD2 is a possible D gene (5 bases). V lost 1 base and J lost 2, with 24 bases in between. CDR1 ENHRY and CDR2 SYGVKD come from the germline V gene. CDR3 length equals 19 residues.